These 9 T cell receptor beta chains were all obtained from the same sample, sequenced in a study of beta chain features in type 1 diabetes. General observations from the study: Shorter TCRB CDR3s, moderately but significantly so, were found in Type 1 diabetes patients in all four CD4+ subsets.

Their cognate antigens are unknown. Expressed TCRB transcripts were sequenced because the isolated RNA had all been reverse transcribed beforehand. The table came from immunoSEQ multiplex PCR; TCRdb's copy has only in-frame clones and leaves some out. The sample holds approximately 270,000 clones, around 15% seen once. The sequenced sample consisted of naive CD4+ T cells from blood. These receptor sequences come from a man aged 30 to 39 with type 1 diabetes.

V is TRBV4-3 and J is TRBJ2-7; 8 nucleotides line up with TRBD2. Germline V gene sequence: CDR1 LGHNA, CDR2 YSLEER. This CDR3 has 16 residues. Losses at the gene ends were 1 base for V and 7 bases for J; bases not matched to a gene: 12. CDR3 DNA sequence: TGCGCCAGCAGCCAAGGTCCCGCAGCGGGAGCTCGAGAGCAGTACTTC. Translation gives CASSQGPAAGAREQYF.

This chain joins TRBV4-1 and TRBJ2-1, with D possibly being TRBD2 (5 bases). CDR3 length: 15 residues. CDR1 is MGHRA, CDR2 YSYEKL, per germline. The ends were cut back, 1 base at V and 7 bases at J, with 14 bases in the middle. The CDR3 nucleotides are TGCGCCAGCAGCCAAGTTTTTGCAGCGGCAAATGAGCAGTTCTTC. Residues: CASSQVFAAANEQFF.

This clone was found a few times. This sample includes further DNA sequences coding for the same CDR3. The gene calls are TRBV5-6 and TRBJ2-5; no reliable D call. Germline V CDR1 and CDR2: SGHDT, YYEEEE. This CDR3 has 13 amino acids. The V and J ends lost 2 bases and 5 bases respectively, with 10 bases between them. This CDR3 reads CASSFPRAETQYF. CDR3 nucleotide sequence: TGTGCCAGCAGCTTTCCCCGCGCGGAGACCCAGTACTTC. Combining the CDR3 with reference TRBV5-6 and TRBJ2-5 gives the whole variable domain DAGVTQSPTHLIKTRGQQVTLRCSPKSGHDTVSWYQQALGQGPQFIFQYYEEEERQRGNFPDRFSGHQFPNYSSELNVNALLLGDSALYLCASSFPRAETQYFGPGTRLLVL.

On this clone: Other DNA sequences of this sample code for an identical CDR3. The V gene is TRBV28, the J gene TRBJ2-7; D is possibly TRBD1 (6 bases). Trimming pared 4 bases from V and 1 base from J, leaving 8 bases between. This CDR3 spans 13 amino acids. Germline-derived CDR1 and CDR2 are MDHEN and SYDVKM. CDR3 sequence reads: CASSSGQSYEQYF. CDR3 nucleotides: TGTGCCAGCAGTTCCGGACAGTCCTACGAGCAGTACTTC.

This clone showed up just a few times. The chain recombines TRBV25-1 with TRBJ1-1; 7 bases map to TRBD1. J gave up 3 bases and V 0 bases, and 1 base lay outside the gene matches. The germline V gene has CDR1 MGHDK and CDR2 SYGVNS. The length of the CDR3 is 14 residues. The CDR3 protein is CASSEYGQDTEAFF. The DNA of the CDR3 is TGTGCCAGCAGTGAATACGGACAGGACACTGAAGCTTTCTTT. The full variable domain, with the rest looked up from reference TRBV25-1 and TRBJ1-1, is EADIYQTPRYLVIGTGKKITLECSQTMGHDKMYWYQQDPGMELHLIHYSYGVNSTEKGDLSSESTVSRIRTEHFPLTLESARPSHTSQYLCASSEYGQDTEAFFGQGTRLTVV.

The chain couples TRBV4-3 to TRBJ1-1; no definite D call. The V end lost 0 bases, the J end lost 1 base, and 9 bases lay between the germline ends. This CDR3 has 15 residues. Germline V gives CDR1 LGHNA, CDR2 YSLEER. CDR3 DNA: TGCGCCAGCAGCCAAGAATTCGGGAAGAACACTGAAGCTTTCTTT. It codes for CASSQEFGKNTEAFF.

The rearrangement joins TRBV7-2 to TRBJ1-1; no reliable D call. The CDR3 has 15 residues. Trimming shortened V by 4 bases and J by 3 bases, and 15 bases separated the two germline ends. The germline CDR1 and CDR2 sequences are SGHTA and FQGNSA. As DNA, the CDR3 is TGTGCCAGCAGCTCAGCGGGAGCCATCTACACTGAAGCTTTCTTT. Residues: CASSSAGAIYTEAFF.

The chain links TRBV28 to TRBJ1-2; D gene unclear. CDR3 size: 12 residues. CDR1 MDHEN and CDR2 SYDVKM come from the germline V gene. V gave up 6 bases and J gave up 2 bases, with 7 bases separating them. CDR3 coding DNA: TGTGCCAGCAGACAGCCGAACTATGGCTACACCTTC. Translated: CASRQPNYGYTF.

This clone was detected a few times. The V and J genes are TRBV28 and TRBJ1-1; 8 bases map to TRBD1. The CDR3 length is 14 residues. The V gene's germline CDR1 is MDHEN and CDR2 SYDVKM. With 5 bases clipped from V and 1 base from J, the junction kept 3 bases outside the gene matches. The CDR3 DNA sequence: TGTGCCAGCAGTCCCGGGACAGGGAACACTGAAGCTTTCTTT. Its protein is CASSPGTGNTEAFF.